A single sample is the source of the 22 T cell receptor beta chains below, sequenced in a study of long-term antiretroviral therapy in people with HIV. Survey-level immunoSEQ v3.0 assays were run. TCRdb keeps only in-frame clones here, not all; method: immunoSEQ multiplex PCR. The sample has approximately 47,000 clones, roughly four fifths seen once. Specimen: unsorted PBMCs, collected 0.8 years after starting antiretroviral therapy. Source of these receptors: a woman between 18 and 30 years old with HIV.

The rearrangement uses TRBV7-3 and TRBJ2-7, with 7 bases that match TRBD1. There are 13 residues in the CDR3. V was pared by 5 bases and J by 5 bases, with 6 bases of the junction left unmatched. Looked up from germline, CDR1 is SGHTA and CDR2 is FQGTGA. In DNA, the CDR3 is TGTGCCAGCAGCCCAGGGGGTAATAACGAGCAGTACTTC. Amino acid sequence: CASSPGGNNEQYF.

This clone was seen just once. The chain recombines TRBV30 with TRBJ2-6; weak D call: TRBD2 (6 bases). The V end lost 4 bases, the J end lost 0 bases, and 16 bases lay between the germline ends. This CDR3 region has 17 residues. The germline V gene has CDR1 GTSNPN and CDR2 SVGIG (reference sequence). The CDR3 sequence: CAWTLGGAPSGANVLTF. CDR3 sequence (DNA): TGTGCCTGGACCTTGGGGGGAGCTCCCTCTGGGGCCAACGTCCTGACTTTC.

The table lists this clone with a count of one. This rearrangement joins TRBV6-1 to TRBJ1-5; no definite D call. The CDR3 sequence is 13 residues long. Germline values: CDR1 MNHNS, CDR2 SASEGT. Between the trimmed V and J ends, which lost 5 bases and 5 bases, there was a span of 10 bases. CDR3 region: CASSSRGDQPQHF. DNA of the CDR3: TGTGCCAGCAGTTCTCGAGGAGATCAGCCCCAGCATTTT.

The chain uses TRBV18 and TRBJ2-1, with 8 positions matching TRBD2. The CDR3 covers 15 residues. Germline loops: CDR1 KGHSH, CDR2 LQKENI. V was pared by 2 bases and J by 2 bases, with 2 bases of the junction left unmatched. The chain's CDR3 is CASSPLAGTYNEQFF. In DNA, the CDR3 is TGTGCCAGCTCACCATTAGCGGGGACCTACAATGAGCAGTTCTTC.

This chain links TRBV27 with TRBJ2-5, with TRBD1 matching 8 bases. The J call is in doubt because the DNA end fits TRBJ2-7 better. The CDR3 totals 12 residues. The V gene's germline CDR1 is MNHEY and CDR2 SMNVEV (reference sequence). The CDR3 DNA follows: TGTGCCAGGGACAGGGATAACTACGAGCAGTACTTC. Encoded protein: CARDRDNYEQYF.

The V gene is TRBV10-1, the J gene TRBJ2-3; TRBD1 agrees at 8 bases. V trimming: 4 bases; J trimming: 8 bases; junction bases outside the gene matches: 5. The CDR3 spans 13 residues. Germline V gives CDR1 WNHNN, CDR2 SYGVQD (reference sequence). This CDR3 reads CASSGQGQGTQYF. The CDR3 bases are TGCGCCAGCAGTGGACAGGGGCAGGGTACGCAGTATTTT.

This clone was counted a few times. CDR3 amino acids: CASSDFRRGQGGELFF. CDR3 in DNA: TGTGCCAGCAGTGATTTTCGCAGGGGGCAGGGCGGGGAGCTGTTTTTT. This chain connects TRBV2 to TRBJ2-2; 8 nucleotides align to TRBD1. The germline CDR1 and CDR2 sequences are SNHLY and FYNNEI. J lost 7 bases, V lost 3 bases, and 10 bases had no gene match. This CDR3 spans 16 amino acids.

The gene calls are TRBV7-3 and TRBJ2-3; D may be TRBD2 (5 bases). The CDR3 sequence is 15 residues long. V was pared by 2 bases and J by 0 bases, with 9 bases between. Germline V gene data show CDR1 as SGHTA and CDR2 as FQGTGA. The CDR3 protein is CASSLSGRSTDTQYF. Here the CDR3 DNA reads TGTGCCAGCAGCTTATCGGGAAGGAGCACAGATACGCAGTATTTT.

The rearrangement joins TRBV14 to TRBJ1-1, with 8 bases lining up with TRBD1. V shed 0 bases, J shed 7 bases, and the junction held 4 bases outside the gene matches. Germline V gene data show CDR1 as SGHDN and CDR2 as FVKESK. This CDR3 is built from 14 residues. CDR3 loop: CASSQDQGAGEAFF. The CDR3 DNA reads TGTGCCAGCAGCCAAGATCAGGGGGCCGGTGAAGCTTTCTTT.

This clone was seen more than once but under ten times. The chain combines TRBV7-2 with TRBJ1-5, with D unclear. V was clipped by 5 bases and J by 0 bases, with 8 bases between them. Per germline, CDR1 SGHTA and CDR2 FQGNSA. This CDR3 has 14 amino acids. The CDR3 loop reads CASSLGHSNQPQHF. The CDR3, as DNA: TGTGCCAGCAGCCTCGGCCATAGCAATCAGCCCCAGCATTTT.

The rearrangement joins TRBV9 to TRBJ2-3; D is uncertain. V was clipped by 3 bases and J by 0 bases, with 14 bases between them. There are 16 residues in the CDR3. Germline CDR1 reads SGDLS; CDR2 reads YYNGEE. CDR3: CASSGDMRMSTDTQYF. The CDR3 DNA follows: TGTGCCAGCAGCGGGGATATGAGGATGAGCACAGATACGCAGTATTTT.

This clone showed up just a few times. The CDR3 here is CASSLSPGQGGKSNEKLFF. The CDR3 DNA sequence: TGTGCCAGCAGTTTATCGCCGGGACAGGGAGGGAAAAGTAATGAAAAACTGTTTTTT. The J gene is TRBJ1-4, the V gene TRBV28; the match to TRBD1 covers 9 bases. The CDR3 has 19 amino acids. With V trimmed by 1 base and J by 4 bases, 13 bases remained unmatched. Looked up from germline, CDR1 is MDHEN and CDR2 is SYDVKM.

The rearrangement joins TRBV7-9 to TRBJ2-5; 7 bases align to TRBD2. V was clipped by 3 bases and J by 1 base; unmatched bases: 5. The CDR3 has 15 residues. The germline V gene encodes CDR1 SEHNR and CDR2 FQNEAQ (reference sequence). The CDR3 DNA reads as TGTGCCAGCAGCTTCCGAGCGGGGCTCCAAGAGACCCAGTACTTC. As protein: CASSFRAGLQETQYF.

V and J are TRBV27 and TRBJ2-7, with 11 bases identical to TRBD2. The CDR3 has 18 amino acids. V shed 0 bases and J 4 bases; nucleotides not matched to a gene: 11. From germline, CDR1 is MNHEY and CDR2 SMNVEV (reference sequence). The CDR3 DNA reads TGTGCCAGCAGTTTATCGAAGGGACTAGCGGTGGGACTGTACGAGCAGTACTTC. Translating gives CASSLSKGLAVGLYEQYF.

The rearrangement joins TRBV7-9 to TRBJ2-5; D call uncertain. The germline V gene encodes CDR1 SEHNR and CDR2 FQNEAQ (reference sequence). This CDR3 region has 14 residues. V was clipped by 0 bases and J by 5 bases, with 10 bases between them. The CDR3 DNA reads TGTGCCAGCAGCTTAGCCCTGGGTTGGGAGACCCAGTACTTC. Translating it yields CASSLALGWETQYF.

The CDR3 here is CASSASWTGTDTQYF. CDR3 bases: TGTGCCAGCAGCGCATCCTGGACAGGGACAGATACGCAGTATTTT. The V call is TRBV9, the J call TRBJ2-3, with TRBD1 identical over 8 bases. Germline V gives CDR1 SGDLS, CDR2 YYNGEE. The CDR3 totals 15 residues. J lost 3 bases, V lost 3 bases, and 6 bases had no gene match.

This chain joins TRBV6-5 and TRBJ2-2; the D gene could be TRBD1 or TRBD2 (6 bases each). Germline V lookup: CDR1 MNHEY, CDR2 SVGAGI. Between the trimmed V and J ends, which lost 2 bases and 3 bases, there was a span of 13 bases. The CDR3 totals 16 residues. CDR3 in amino acids: CASSYGRGGYTGELFF. For the CDR3, the DNA is TGTGCCAGCAGTTACGGCAGGGGAGGATACACCGGGGAGCTGTTTTTT.

V and J are TRBV11-3 and TRBJ2-7, with D maybe TRBD1 (5 bases). This CDR3 is 13 amino acids long. V lost 4 bases, J lost 6 bases, and 13 bases lay in between. Germline V lookup: CDR1 SGHNT, CDR2 YENEEA. The CDR3 loop is CASSSTVSSEQYF. As DNA, the CDR3 is TGTGCCAGCAGCTCGACAGTATCGTCCGAGCAGTACTTC.

The chain is built from TRBV28 and TRBJ1-4; tentatively, D is TRBD1 (6 bases). This CDR3 region has 14 residues. In germline, CDR1 is MDHEN, CDR2 SYDVKM. V lost 5 bases to trimming and J lost 4 bases, with 11 bases between them. Here the CDR3 reads CASSTGTFNEKLFF. In DNA, the CDR3 is TGTGCCAGCAGTACCGGGACATTTAATGAAAAACTGTTTTTT.

The CDR3 coding sequence is TGTGCCACCAGCAGAGACTCCGTCCAGGGTGGCGGCTACACCTTC. Residues: CATSRDSVQGGGYTF. This chain uses TRBV15 with TRBJ1-2, with D perhaps matching TRBD1 (5 bases). The germline V gene encodes CDR1 LNHNV and CDR2 YYDKDF (reference sequence). The CDR3 runs to 15 residues. V lost 0 bases and J 8 bases, leaving 16 bases between the germline ends.

The V gene is TRBV10-3, the J gene TRBJ2-1; the D gene could be TRBD1 or TRBD2 (5 bases each). CDR3 length: 12 amino acids. Germline CDR1 is ENHRY and CDR2 is SYGVKD. Between the trimmed V and J ends, which lost 0 bases and 10 bases, there was a span of 7 bases. DNA for the CDR3: TGTGCCATCAGTGAGTCAAGGGACGAGCAGTTCTTC. It codes for CAISESRDEQFF.

The V gene is TRBV13, the J gene TRBJ2-5, with D tentatively TRBD2 (6 bases). Germline V gene sequence: CDR1 PRHDT, CDR2 FYEKMQ (reference sequence). The CDR3 extends over 15 amino acids. The ends were cut back, 5 bases at V and 5 bases at J, with 18 bases in the middle. CDR3 coding DNA: TGTGCCAGCAGCCCTTCATGGGGGGTCCGGGAGACCCAGTACTTC. Residues: CASSPSWGVRETQYF. Based on the CDR3 plus reference TRBV13 and TRBJ2-5, the full variable domain is AAGVIQSPRHLIKEKRETATLKCYPIPRHDTVYWYQQGPGQDPQFLISFYEKMQSDKGSIPDRFSAQQFSDYHSELNMSSLELGDSALYFCASSPSWGVRETQYFGPGTRLLVL.